This TCR beta chain was sequenced in a study of blood T cell repertoires in COVID-19. Study summary: Donors in the United States, Italy and Spain gave samples during acute or convalescent COVID-19. The analysed material was cDNA or gDNA that came from T cells, B-cell-depleted T cells, or PBMCs.

In the study's own analysis: Amplification with reference gene primers provided the estimates of nucleated cell counts. Sequencing used immunoSEQ multiplex PCR; TCRdb keeps in-frame clones, though not all of them. From that table come the V and J calls and clone size; the DNA was used to work out D and trimming. This sample yields fewer than 120,000 clones, of which roughly 85% are seen a single time; around 15% belongs to the top ten. The source of this sequence is a woman of 80 years or more with active or convalescent COVID-19. Sequences were obtained from peripheral blood.

In DNA form, the CDR3 reads TGCAGTGCTAGTGCAGGGGACTACGAGCAGTACTTC. Translated, it gives CSASAGDYEQYF. This sequence joins TRBV20-1 and TRBJ2-7, with D perhaps matching TRBD1 (6 bases). The CDR3 runs 12 residues. Deletions cut 3 bases from V and 3 bases from J, with 9 bases between. Germline V lookup: CDR1 DFQATT, CDR2 SNEGSKA (reference sequence).